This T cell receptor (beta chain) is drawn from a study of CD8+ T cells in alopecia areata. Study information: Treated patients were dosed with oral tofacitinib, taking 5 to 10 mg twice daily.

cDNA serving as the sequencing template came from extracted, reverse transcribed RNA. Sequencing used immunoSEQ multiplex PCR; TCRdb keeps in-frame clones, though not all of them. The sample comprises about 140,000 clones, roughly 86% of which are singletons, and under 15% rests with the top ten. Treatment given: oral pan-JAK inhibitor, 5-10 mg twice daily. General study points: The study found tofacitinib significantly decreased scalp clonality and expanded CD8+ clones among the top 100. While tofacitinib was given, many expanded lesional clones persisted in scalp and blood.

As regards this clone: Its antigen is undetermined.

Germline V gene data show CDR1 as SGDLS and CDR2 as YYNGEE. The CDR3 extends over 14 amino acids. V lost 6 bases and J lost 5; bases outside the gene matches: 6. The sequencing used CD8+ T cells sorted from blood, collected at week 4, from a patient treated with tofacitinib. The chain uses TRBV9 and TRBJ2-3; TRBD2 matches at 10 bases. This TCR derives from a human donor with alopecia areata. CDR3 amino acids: CASTLAGGGDTQYF. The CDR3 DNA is TGTGCCAGCACCTTAGCGGGGGGAGGAGATACGCAGTATTTT.